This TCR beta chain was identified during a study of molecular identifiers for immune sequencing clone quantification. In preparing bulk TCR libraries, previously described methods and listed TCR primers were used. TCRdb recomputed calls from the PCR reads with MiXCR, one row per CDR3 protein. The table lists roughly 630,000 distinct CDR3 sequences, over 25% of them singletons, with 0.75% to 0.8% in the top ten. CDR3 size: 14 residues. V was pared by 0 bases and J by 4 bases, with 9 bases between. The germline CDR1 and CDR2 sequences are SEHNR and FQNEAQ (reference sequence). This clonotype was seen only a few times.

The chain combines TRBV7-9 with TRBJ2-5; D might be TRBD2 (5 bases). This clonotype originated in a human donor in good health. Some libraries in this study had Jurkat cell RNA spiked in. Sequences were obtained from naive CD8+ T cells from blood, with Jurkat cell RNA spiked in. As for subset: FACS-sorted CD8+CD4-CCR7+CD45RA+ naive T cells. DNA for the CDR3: TGTGCCAGCAGCTTAGCAGGGAGAGGAGAGACCCAGTACTTC. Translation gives CASSLAGRGETQYF.